A single sample is the source of the 10 T cell receptor beta chains below, sequenced in a study of cytomegalovirus exposure and HLA in healthy donors. The PCR was carried out with 60 Vbeta primers and 13 Jbeta primers. The repertoire was sequenced with immunoSEQ multiplex PCR; TCRdb's copy has only in-frame clones and lacks some. The table lists roughly 110,000 clones, around 85% of them singletons. The sequenced material came from PBMCs. These receptors all stem from a man between 25 and 39 years old in good health and CMV-seronegative.

This clone was seen just once. The J gene is TRBJ1-1, the V gene TRBV7-8; no firm D call. Trimming pared 10 bases from V and 6 bases from J, leaving 15 bases between. The V gene's germline CDR1 is SGHVS and CDR2 FQNEAQ. CDR3 length: 12 residues. For the CDR3, the DNA is TGTGCCACCACGCTAGGCGGCGCTGAAGCTTTCTTT. This sequence encodes CATTLGGAEAFF.

This chain uses TRBV29-1 with TRBJ2-3, with D perhaps matching TRBD2 (6 bases). CDR1 SQVTM and CDR2 ANQGSEA come from the germline V gene. The CDR3 extends over 14 amino acids. V gave up 2 bases and J gave up 1 base, with 10 bases separating them. The CDR3, as DNA: TGCAGCGTTGAACCCTGGGGGGGCACAGATACGCAGTATTTT. Translating gives CSVEPWGGTDTQYF.

The chain employs TRBV28 and TRBJ2-7, with D possibly being TRBD1 (5 bases). The CDR3 contains 12 residues. The germline CDR1 and CDR2 sequences are MDHEN and SYDVKM. Between the trimmed V and J ends, which lost 3 bases and 7 bases, there was a span of 10 bases. The CDR3 region is CASSLKGKEQYF. The CDR3 coding sequence is TGTGCCAGCAGTTTGAAGGGGAAGGAGCAGTACTTC.

This clone is labeled medium-sized. The rearrangement joins TRBV6-4 to TRBJ2-1; 12 bases agree with TRBD2. In germline, CDR1 is MRHNA, CDR2 SNTAGT. Unmatched junction bases numbered 7, after V lost 3 bases and J lost 10 bases. CDR3 length: 15 residues. CDR3 nucleotide sequence: TGTGCCAGCAGTGAGCTAGCGGGAGGGCCAGGGGAGCAGTTCTTC. This encodes CASSELAGGPGEQFF.

The chain carries TRBV14 and TRBJ1-4; possible D gene TRBD1, 5 bases. The CDR3 consists of 15 residues. Trimming stripped 1 base from V and 3 bases from J, with 9 bases between. Germline V gives CDR1 SGHDN, CDR2 FVKESK. As DNA, the CDR3 is TGTGCCAGCAGCCAAGGCGGGGGGGCTAATGAAAAACTGTTTTTT. Amino acid sequence: CASSQGGGANEKLFF. The full variable domain, in which reference TRBV14 and TRBJ1-4 provide the parts outside the CDR3, is EAGVTQFPSHSVIEKGQTVTLRCDPISGHDNLYWYRRVMGKEIKFLLHFVKESKQDESGMPNNRFLAERTGGTYSTLKVQPAELEDSGVYFCASSQGGGANEKLFFGSGTQLSVL.

The chain recombines TRBV5-1 with TRBJ2-1; perhaps TRBD2 as D (5 bases). CDR1 and CDR2 (germline): SGHRS, YFSETQ. This CDR3 is 11 amino acids long. With 5 bases removed from V and 5 bases from J, the gap between germline ends came to 5 bases. CDR3: CASREDNEQFF. CDR3 nucleotides: TGCGCCAGCAGGGAGGACAATGAGCAGTTCTTC.

V and J are TRBV30 and TRBJ1-2; TRBD1 might be the D (6 bases). CDR3 size: 13 residues. The germline V and J ends were trimmed by 5 bases and 0 bases, with 10 bases remaining between them. The germline V gene has CDR1 GTSNPN and CDR2 SVGIG (reference sequence). The CDR3 sequence is CAWGQGTNYGYTF. The CDR3, as DNA: TGTGCCTGGGGCCAGGGGACTAACTATGGCTACACCTTC.

This clone was recorded once. The rearrangement uses TRBV19 and TRBJ2-3; D is possibly TRBD2 (6 bases). Looked up from germline, CDR1 is LNHDA and CDR2 is SQIVND (reference sequence). V lost 5 bases, J lost 3 bases, and 9 bases lay in between. This CDR3 contains 13 residues. The CDR3 here is CASSAGRTDTQYF. DNA for the CDR3: TGTGCCAGTAGTGCGGGGAGAACAGATACGCAGTATTTT.

The rearrangement joins TRBV19 to TRBJ1-1, with D uncertain. Trimming removed 6 bases at V and 1 base at J, with 9 bases between. Germline V gene lookup returns CDR1 LNHDA and CDR2 SQIVND (reference sequence). The CDR3 is 13 amino acids. CDR3 sequence: CASSGGSNTEAFF. In DNA, the CDR3 is TGTGCCAGTAGCGGAGGGTCGAACACTGAAGCTTTCTTT.

The genes are TRBV20-1 and TRBJ2-3; D is uncertain. Looked up from germline, CDR1 is DFQATT and CDR2 is SNEGSKA (reference sequence). Trimming left V 5 bases short and J 5 bases short, with 8 bases between. The CDR3 sequence is 11 residues long. Here the CDR3 reads CSAPIVDTQYF. In DNA form, the CDR3 reads TGCAGTGCTCCGATAGTAGATACGCAGTATTTT.